This T cell receptor (beta chain) comes out of a study of T cell responses to AZD1222 COVID-19 vaccine. Germline V lookup: CDR1 LNHDA, CDR2 SQIVND (reference sequence). V lost 4 bases and J lost 1; bases outside the gene matches: 4. The CDR3 sequence is 15 residues long. Clones were sequenced by immunoSEQ multiplex PCR, and TCRdb holds only the in-frame ones, with some missing. The profile shows 140,000 to 150,000 clones, more than 85% of them singletons. This clonotype was obtained from an adult who had recovered from COVID-19. The specimen was peripheral blood, collected after recovery from COVID-19. V gene TRBV19 combines with J gene TRBJ2-5; TRBD1 matches 9 bases. The CDR3 DNA sequence: TGTGCCAGTAGTACCCCGGGACAGGGCCAAGAGACCCAGTACTTC. Its translation: CASSTPGQGQETQYF.